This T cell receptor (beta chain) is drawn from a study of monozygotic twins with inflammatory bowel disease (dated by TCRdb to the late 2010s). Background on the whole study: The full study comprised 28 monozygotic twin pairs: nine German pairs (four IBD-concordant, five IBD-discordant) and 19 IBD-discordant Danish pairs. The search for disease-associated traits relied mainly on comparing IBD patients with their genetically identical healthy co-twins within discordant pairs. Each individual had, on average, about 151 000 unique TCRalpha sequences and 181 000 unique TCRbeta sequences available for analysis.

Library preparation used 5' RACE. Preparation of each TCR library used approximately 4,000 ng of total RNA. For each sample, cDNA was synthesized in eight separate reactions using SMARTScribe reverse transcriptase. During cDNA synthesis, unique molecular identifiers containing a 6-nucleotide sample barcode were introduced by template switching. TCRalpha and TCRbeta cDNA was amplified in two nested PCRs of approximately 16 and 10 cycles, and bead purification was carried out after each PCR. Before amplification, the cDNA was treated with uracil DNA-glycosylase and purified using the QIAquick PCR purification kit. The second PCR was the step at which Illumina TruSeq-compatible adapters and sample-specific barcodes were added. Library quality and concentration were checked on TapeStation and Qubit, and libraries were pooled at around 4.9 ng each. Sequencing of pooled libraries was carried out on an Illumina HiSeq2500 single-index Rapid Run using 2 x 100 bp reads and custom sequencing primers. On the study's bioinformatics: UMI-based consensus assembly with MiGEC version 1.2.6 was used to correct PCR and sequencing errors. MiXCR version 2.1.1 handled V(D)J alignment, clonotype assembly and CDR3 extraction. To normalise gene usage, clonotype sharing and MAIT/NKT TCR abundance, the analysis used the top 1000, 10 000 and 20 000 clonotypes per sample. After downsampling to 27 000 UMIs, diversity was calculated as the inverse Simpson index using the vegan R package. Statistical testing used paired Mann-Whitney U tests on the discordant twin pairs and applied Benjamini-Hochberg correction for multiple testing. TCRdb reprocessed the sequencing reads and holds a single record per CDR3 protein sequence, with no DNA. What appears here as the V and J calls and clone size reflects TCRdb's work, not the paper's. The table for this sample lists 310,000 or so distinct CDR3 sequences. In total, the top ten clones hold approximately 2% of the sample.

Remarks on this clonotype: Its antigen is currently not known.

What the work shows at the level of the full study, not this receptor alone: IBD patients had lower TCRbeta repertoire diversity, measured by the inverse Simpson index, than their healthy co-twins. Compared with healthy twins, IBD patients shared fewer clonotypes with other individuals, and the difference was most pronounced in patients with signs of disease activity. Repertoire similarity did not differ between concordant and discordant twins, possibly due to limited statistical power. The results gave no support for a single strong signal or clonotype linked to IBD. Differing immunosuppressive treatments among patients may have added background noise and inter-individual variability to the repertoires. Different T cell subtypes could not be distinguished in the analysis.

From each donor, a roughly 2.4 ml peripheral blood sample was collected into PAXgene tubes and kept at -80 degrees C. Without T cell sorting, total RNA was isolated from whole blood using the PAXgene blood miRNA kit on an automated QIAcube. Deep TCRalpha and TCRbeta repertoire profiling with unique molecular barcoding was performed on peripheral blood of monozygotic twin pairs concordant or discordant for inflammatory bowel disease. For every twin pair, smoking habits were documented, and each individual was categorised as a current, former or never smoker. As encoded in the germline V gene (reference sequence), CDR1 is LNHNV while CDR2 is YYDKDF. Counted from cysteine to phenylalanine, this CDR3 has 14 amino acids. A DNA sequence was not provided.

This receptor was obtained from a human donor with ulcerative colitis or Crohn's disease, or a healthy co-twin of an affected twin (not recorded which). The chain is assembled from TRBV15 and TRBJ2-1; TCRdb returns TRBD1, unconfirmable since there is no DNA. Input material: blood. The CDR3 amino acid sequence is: CATSRSGDGTEQFF.